This is a list of T cell receptor beta chains from one sample in a study of T-cell reconstitution after alpha-beta-depleted transplantation in children. MiXCR was run by TCRdb on the PCR reads, yielding one entry per CDR3 protein. The sample lists around 250,000 distinct CDR3 sequences, roughly 9.5% occurring once. The specimen was PBMCs from the stem cell graft donor, collected from the stem cell graft. These receptors were taken from a human donor who donated a stem cell graft to a child with SCID. Both conserved end residues are part of each CDR3. The order of the fields is CDR3 length, clone size, D gene, V gene, J gene, CDR3 DNA, CDR3 protein. A D gene is named only where the DNA matches it firmly. Clone size is given for some rows only: seen once, a few or many times, or a class if the clone is expanded.

>14|many|-|TRBV11-3|TRBJ2-1
TGTGCCAGCAGCTTAGGGGGGACCTACAATGAGCAGTTCTTC
CASSLGGTYNEQFF
>16|-|TRBD2|TRBV5-5|TRBJ2-2
TGTGCCAGCAACCCCTCCGGGGGGGCCTTGACCGGGGAGCTGTTTTTT
CASNPSGGALTGELFF
>15|-|TRBD1|TRBV5-1|TRBJ1-4
TGCGCCAGCAGCTTGGGGACAGGGCCTAATGAAAAACTGTTTTTT
CASSLGTGPNEKLFF
>16|many|TRBD2|TRBV7-2|TRBJ2-1
TGTGCCAGCAGCTTAAGGAGCGGGGGGGCGCACAATGAGCAGTTCTTC
CASSLRSGGAHNEQFF
>13|few|-|TRBV5-6|TRBJ1-1
TGTGCCAGCAGCTTGATCCCGGAGGGCGAAGCTTTCTTT
CASSLIPEGEAFF
>12|-|TRBD1|TRBV27|TRBJ1-2
TGTGCCAGCAGGACAGGGGGCAGTGGCTACACCTTC
CASRTGGSGYTF
>13|many|-|TRBV20-1|TRBJ2-1
TGCAGTGCTAGACAGGGGATAAGGAATGAGCAGTTCTTC
CSARQGIRNEQFF
>11|many|-|TRBV29-1|TRBJ1-1
TGCAGCGGGGGTCAGACAACTGAAGCTTTCTTT
CSGGQTTEAFF
>16|many|-|TRBV2|TRBJ1-1
TGTGCCAGCAGGTCCCCTAGACAGGTTACCAACACTGAAGCTTTCTTT
CASRSPRQVTNTEAFF
>12|-|-|TRBV10-3|TRBJ2-3
TGTGCCATCGGGCGGGGAGCAGATACGCAGTATTTT
CAIGRGADTQYF
>14|once|-|TRBV20-1|TRBJ2-3
TGCAGGCCAGCAGGGGCCGGGTCGGTCGATACGCAGTATTTT
CRPAGAGSVDTQYF
>13|many|-|TRBV28|TRBJ2-7
TGTGCCAGCAGAACAGGGATCCTATACGAGCAGTACTTC
CASRTGILYEQYF
>14|few|-|TRBV5-5|TRBJ2-7
TGTGCCAGCAGCTTGTATGACACCTCCTACGAGCAGTACTTC
CASSLYDTSYEQYF
>14|-|TRBD1|TRBV20-1|TRBJ1-1
TGCAGTGCCCGAGGGACAGCTTTCAACACTGAAGCTTTCTTT
CSARGTAFNTEAFF
>14|many|-|TRBV2|TRBJ2-1
TGTGCCAGCAGGCCCGGGGGGCTTTACAATGAGCAGTTCTTC
CASRPGGLYNEQFF
>16|few|TRBD1|TRBV9|TRBJ1-3
TGTGCCAGCAGCGGCACAGGGGGCCTCTCTGGAAACACCATATATTTT
CASSGTGGLSGNTIYF
>14|-|-|TRBV7-9|TRBJ2-5
TGTGCCAGCAGCTCTGATTGGTTCCAAGAGACCCAGTACTTC
CASSSDWFQETQYF
>16|few|TRBD2|TRBV7-9|TRBJ2-1
TGTGCCAGCAGCTCCCTACTAGCGGGAGACCACAATGAGCAGTTCTTC
CASSSLLAGDHNEQFF
>15|-|-|TRBV7-3|TRBJ2-3
TGTGCCAGCAGCTTGGCGGACACGGACACAGATACGCAGTATTTT
CASSLADTDTDTQYF
>12|-|-|TRBV7-9|TRBJ2-7
TGTGCCAGCAGCGTATCGAGGAACGAGCAGTACTTC
CASSVSRNEQYF